The entry below gives a single T cell receptor beta chain sequence along with its context. These data originate in a study of blood T cell repertoires in COVID-19. V was pared by 5 bases and J by 4 bases, with 11 bases between. Germline lookup yields CDR1 LNHNV and CDR2 YYDKDF (reference sequence). The CDR3 has 13 amino acids. Profiled with immunoSEQ multiplex PCR; TCRdb holds only in-frame clones, not every one. The table includes over 65,000 clones, 87% detected once. Input material: peripheral blood. The gene calls are TRBV15 and TRBJ1-2; the D gene is possibly TRBD1 (5 bases). The clonotype was recovered from a human donor in a cohort sampled during active COVID-19. CDR3 loop: CATSGGAVYGYTF. Here the CDR3 DNA reads TGTGCCACCAGCGGCGGGGCTGTCTATGGCTACACCTTC.